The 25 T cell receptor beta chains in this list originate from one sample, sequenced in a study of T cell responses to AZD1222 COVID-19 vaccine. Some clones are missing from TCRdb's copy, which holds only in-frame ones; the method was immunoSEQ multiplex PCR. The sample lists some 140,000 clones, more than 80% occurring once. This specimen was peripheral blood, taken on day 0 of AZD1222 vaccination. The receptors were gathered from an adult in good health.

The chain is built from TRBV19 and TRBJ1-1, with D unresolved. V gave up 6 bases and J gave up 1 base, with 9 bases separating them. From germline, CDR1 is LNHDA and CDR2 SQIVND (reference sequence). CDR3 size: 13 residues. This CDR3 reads CASRASGNTEAFF. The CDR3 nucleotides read TGTGCCAGTAGAGCTAGTGGGAACACTGAAGCTTTCTTT.

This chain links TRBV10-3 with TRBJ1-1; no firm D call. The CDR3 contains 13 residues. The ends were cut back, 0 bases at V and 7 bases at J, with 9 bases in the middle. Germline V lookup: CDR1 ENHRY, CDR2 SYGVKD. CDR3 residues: CAISESWGDEAFF. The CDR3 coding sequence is TGTGCCATCAGTGAGTCGTGGGGAGATGAAGCTTTCTTT.

The CDR3 DNA reads TGTGCCAGCAGTTCGGGACAGACACTAGCCAAAAACATTCAGTACTTC. The encoded protein is CASSSGQTLAKNIQYF. The genes are TRBV6-5 and TRBJ2-4; 7 bases agree with TRBD1. The CDR3 spans 16 residues. Trimming at V came to 4 bases and at J to 0 bases, leaving 6 bases not matched to a gene. CDR1 and CDR2 from the germline V gene are MNHEY and SVGAGI.

CDR3 residues: CASSQAGGRLTEAFF. The CDR3 DNA sequence: TGCGCCAGCAGCCAAGCGGGGGGCAGGTTAACTGAAGCTTTCTTT. The chain couples TRBV4-1 to TRBJ1-1; D possibly corresponds to TRBD1 (6 bases). Germline assignment: CDR1 MGHRA and CDR2 YSYEKL. The V end lost 1 base, the J end lost 5 bases, and 14 bases lay between the germline ends. The CDR3 is 15 residues long.

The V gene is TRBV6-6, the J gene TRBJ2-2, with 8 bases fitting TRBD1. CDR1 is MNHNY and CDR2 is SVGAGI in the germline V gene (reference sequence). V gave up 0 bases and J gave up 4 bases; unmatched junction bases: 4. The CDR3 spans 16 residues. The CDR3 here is CASSYSQGDSTGELFF. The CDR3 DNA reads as TGTGCCAGCAGTTACTCACAGGGGGATAGCACCGGGGAGCTGTTTTTT.

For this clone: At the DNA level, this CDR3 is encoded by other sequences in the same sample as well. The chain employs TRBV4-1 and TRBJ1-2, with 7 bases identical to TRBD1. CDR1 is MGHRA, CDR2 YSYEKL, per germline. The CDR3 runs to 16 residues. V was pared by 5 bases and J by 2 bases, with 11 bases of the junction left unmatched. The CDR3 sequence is CASSAQGGAPNYGYTF. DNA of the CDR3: TGCGCCAGCAGCGCCCAGGGGGGAGCTCCGAACTATGGCTACACCTTC.

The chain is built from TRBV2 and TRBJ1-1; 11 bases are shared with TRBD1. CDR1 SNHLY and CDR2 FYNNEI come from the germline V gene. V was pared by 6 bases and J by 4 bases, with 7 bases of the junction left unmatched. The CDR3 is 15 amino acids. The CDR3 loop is CASSTGTGGITEAFF. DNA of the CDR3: TGTGCCAGCAGCACCGGGACAGGGGGAATCACTGAAGCTTTCTTT.

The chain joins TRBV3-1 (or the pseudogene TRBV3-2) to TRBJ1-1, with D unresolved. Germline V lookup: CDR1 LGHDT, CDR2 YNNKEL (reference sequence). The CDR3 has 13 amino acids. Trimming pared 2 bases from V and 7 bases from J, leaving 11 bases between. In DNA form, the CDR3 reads TGTGCCAGCAGCCAACGGACGTACCATGAAGCTTTCTTT. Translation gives CASSQRTYHEAFF.

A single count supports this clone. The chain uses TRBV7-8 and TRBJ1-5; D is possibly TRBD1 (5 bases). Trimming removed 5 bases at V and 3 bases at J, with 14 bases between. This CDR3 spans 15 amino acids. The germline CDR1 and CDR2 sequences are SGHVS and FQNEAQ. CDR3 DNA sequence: TGTGCCAGCAGCACTGATCAGGGCAACAATCAGCCCCAGCATTTT. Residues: CASSTDQGNNQPQHF.

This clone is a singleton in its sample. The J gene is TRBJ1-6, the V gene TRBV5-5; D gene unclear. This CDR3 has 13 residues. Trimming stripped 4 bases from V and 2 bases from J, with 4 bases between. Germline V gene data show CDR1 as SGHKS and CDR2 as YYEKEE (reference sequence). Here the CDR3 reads CASSHPYNSPLHF. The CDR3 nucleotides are TGTGCCAGCAGCCACCCCTATAATTCACCCCTCCACTTT.

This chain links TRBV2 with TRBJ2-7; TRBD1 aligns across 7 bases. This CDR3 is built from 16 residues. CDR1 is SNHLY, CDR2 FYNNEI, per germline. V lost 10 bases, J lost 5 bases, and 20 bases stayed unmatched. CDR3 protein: CATQPRQGVILNEQYF. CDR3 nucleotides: TGTGCCACCCAACCACGACAGGGAGTAATTTTGAACGAGCAGTACTTC. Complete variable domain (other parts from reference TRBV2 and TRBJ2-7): EPEVTQTPSHQVTQMGQEVILRCVPISNHLYFYWYRQILGQKVEFLVSFYNNEISEKSEIFDDQFSVERPDGSNFTLKIRSTKLEDSAMYFCATQPRQGVILNEQYFGPGTRLTVT.

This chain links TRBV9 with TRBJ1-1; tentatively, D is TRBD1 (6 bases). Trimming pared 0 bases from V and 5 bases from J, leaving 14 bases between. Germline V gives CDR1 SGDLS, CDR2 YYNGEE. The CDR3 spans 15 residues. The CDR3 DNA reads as TGTGCCAGCAGCGTAGCTGTACAGGGAGGTACTGAAGCTTTCTTT. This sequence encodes CASSVAVQGGTEAFF.

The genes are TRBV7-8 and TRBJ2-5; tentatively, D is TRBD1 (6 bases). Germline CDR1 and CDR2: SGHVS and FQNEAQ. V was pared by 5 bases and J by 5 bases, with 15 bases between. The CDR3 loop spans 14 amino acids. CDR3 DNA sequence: TGTGCCAGCAGCCGCAGGGGTTCCCGGGAGACCCAGTACTTC. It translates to CASSRRGSRETQYF. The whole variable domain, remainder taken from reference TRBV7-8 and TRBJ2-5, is GAGVSQSPRYKVAKRGQDVALRCDPISGHVSLFWYQQALGQGPEFLTYFQNEAQLDKSGLPSDRFFAERPEGSVSTLKIQRTQQEDSAVYLCASSRRGSRETQYFGPGTRLLVL.

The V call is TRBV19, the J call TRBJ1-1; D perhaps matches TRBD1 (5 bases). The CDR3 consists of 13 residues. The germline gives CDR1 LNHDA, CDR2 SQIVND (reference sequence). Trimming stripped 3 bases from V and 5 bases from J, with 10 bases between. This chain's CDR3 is CASSIQGGTEAFF. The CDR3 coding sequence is TGTGCCAGTAGTATTCAGGGTGGAACTGAAGCTTTCTTT.

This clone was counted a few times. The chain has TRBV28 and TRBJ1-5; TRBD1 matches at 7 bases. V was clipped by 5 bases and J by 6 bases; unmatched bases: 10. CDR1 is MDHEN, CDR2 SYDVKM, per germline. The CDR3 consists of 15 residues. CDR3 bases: TGTGCCAGCAGTGACAGGGTCTCGGTTAGTCAGCCCCAGCATTTT. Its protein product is CASSDRVSVSQPQHF.

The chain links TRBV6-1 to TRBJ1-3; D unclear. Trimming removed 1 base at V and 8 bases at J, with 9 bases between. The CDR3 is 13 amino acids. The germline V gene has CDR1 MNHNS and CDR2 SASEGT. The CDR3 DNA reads TGTGCCAGCAGTGAAGGCCCCCGATACACCATATATTTT. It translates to CASSEGPRYTIYF.

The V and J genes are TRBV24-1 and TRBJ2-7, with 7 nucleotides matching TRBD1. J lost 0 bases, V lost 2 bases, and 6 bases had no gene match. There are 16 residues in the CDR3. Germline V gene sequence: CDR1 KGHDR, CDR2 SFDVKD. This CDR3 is CATSDWGTEGSYEQYF. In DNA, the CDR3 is TGTGCCACCAGTGATTGGGGGACAGAAGGCTCCTACGAGCAGTACTTC.

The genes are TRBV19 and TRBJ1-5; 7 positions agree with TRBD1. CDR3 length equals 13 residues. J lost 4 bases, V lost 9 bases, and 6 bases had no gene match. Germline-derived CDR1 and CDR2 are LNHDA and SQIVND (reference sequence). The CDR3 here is CASLDRANQPQHF. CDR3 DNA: TGTGCCAGCCTAGACAGGGCAAATCAGCCCCAGCATTTT. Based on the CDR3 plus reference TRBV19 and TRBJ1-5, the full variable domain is DGGITQSPKYLFRKEGQNVTLSCEQNLNHDAMYWYRQDPGQGLRLIYYSQIVNDFQKGDIAEGYSVSREKKESFPLTVTSAQKNPTAFYLCASLDRANQPQHFGDGTRLSIL.

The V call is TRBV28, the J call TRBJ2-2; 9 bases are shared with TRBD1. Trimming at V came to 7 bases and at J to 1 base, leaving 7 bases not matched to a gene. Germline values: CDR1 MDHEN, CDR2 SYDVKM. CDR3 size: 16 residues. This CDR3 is CASTSLGQGNTGELFF. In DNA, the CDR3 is TGTGCCAGCACTTCTCTGGGACAGGGGAACACCGGGGAGCTGTTTTTT.

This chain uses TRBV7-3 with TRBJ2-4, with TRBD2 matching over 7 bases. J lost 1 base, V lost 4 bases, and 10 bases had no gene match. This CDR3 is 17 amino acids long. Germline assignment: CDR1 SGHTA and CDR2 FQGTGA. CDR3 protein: CASSSTGGPGAKNIQYF. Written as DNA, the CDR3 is TGTGCCAGCAGCTCCACGGGAGGACCGGGGGCCAAAAACATTCAGTACTTC. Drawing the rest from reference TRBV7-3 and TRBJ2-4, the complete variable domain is GAGVSQTPSNKVTEKGKYVELRCDPISGHTALYWYRQSLGQGPEFLIYFQGTGAADDSGLPNDRFFAVRPEGSVSTLKIQRTERGDSAVYLCASSSTGGPGAKNIQYFGAGTRLSVL.

CDR3 residues: CASRSFTAPVYGYTF. In nucleotides, the CDR3 is TGTGCCAGTAGGAGCTTTACGGCCCCGGTCTATGGCTACACCTTC. This sequence joins TRBV19 and TRBJ1-2; D unresolved. CDR3 length equals 15 residues. V was pared by 6 bases and J by 4 bases, with 18 bases between. Germline V gene data show CDR1 as LNHDA and CDR2 as SQIVND (reference sequence).

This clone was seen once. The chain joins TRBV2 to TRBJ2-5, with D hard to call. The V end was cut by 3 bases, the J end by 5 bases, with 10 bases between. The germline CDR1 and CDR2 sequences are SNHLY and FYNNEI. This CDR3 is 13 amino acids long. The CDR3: CASSEGLGETQYF. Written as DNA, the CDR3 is TGTGCCAGCAGTGAGGGCTTGGGGGAGACCCAGTACTTC.

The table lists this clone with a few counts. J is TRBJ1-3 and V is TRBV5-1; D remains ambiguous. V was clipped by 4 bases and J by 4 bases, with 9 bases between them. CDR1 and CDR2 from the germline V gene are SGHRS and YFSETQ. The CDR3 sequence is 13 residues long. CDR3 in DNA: TGCGCCAGCAGCGACCGGGGAGGAAACACCATATATTTT. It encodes CASSDRGGNTIYF.

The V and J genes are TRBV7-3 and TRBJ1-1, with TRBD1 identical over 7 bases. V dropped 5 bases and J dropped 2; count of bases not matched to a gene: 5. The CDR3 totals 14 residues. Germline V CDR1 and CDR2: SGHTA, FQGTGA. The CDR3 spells CASSLGQQNTEAFF. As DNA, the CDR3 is TGTGCCAGCAGCCTGGGACAGCAAAACACTGAAGCTTTCTTT.

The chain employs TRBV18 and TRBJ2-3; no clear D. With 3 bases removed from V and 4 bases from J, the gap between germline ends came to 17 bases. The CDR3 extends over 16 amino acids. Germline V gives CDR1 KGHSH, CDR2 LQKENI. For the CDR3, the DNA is TGTGCCAGCTCACCGCCTATCCCTTTATGGCCAGATACGCAGTATTTT. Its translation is CASSPPIPLWPDTQYF.